Detailed here is one T cell receptor (beta chain). Its specificity is unknown. TCRdb re-analysed the RT-PCR reads in MiXCR, keeping a single row per CDR3 protein. Among fewer than 550,000 distinct CDR3 sequences, about 25% were seen once, and the ten largest hold about 1.9%. The data belong to a study of response to subunit inactivated influenza vaccine. General study points: Few new T cells, the authors suggested, are recruited by each seasonal influenza vaccination.

The germline gives CDR1 MNHEY, CDR2 SVGAGI. The CDR3 length is 16 residues. Germline trimming cut 2 bases from V and 4 bases from J; bases unmatched to any gene: 10. The receptor was derived from a man aged 45-60 years who received an inactivated influenza vaccine. The sample here was CD4+ T cells sorted from PBMCs, taken about 5 days after vaccination. V and J are TRBV6-5 and TRBJ1-1, with 7 bases that match TRBD1. CDR3 amino acids: CASSYIQPGQITEAFF. The CDR3 DNA follows: TGTGCCAGCAGTTACATACAACCGGGACAGATCACTGAAGCTTTCTTT.